This T cell receptor beta chain appears in the sequencing data of a study of OX40 agonist ivuxolimab in advanced cancers. Some clones are missing from TCRdb's copy, which holds only in-frame ones; the method was immunoSEQ multiplex PCR. The sample holds about 55,000 clones, 88% seen once. The TCR comes from an adult with an advanced solid tumor such as melanoma, head and neck, liver or kidney cancer. The sample in question was CD4+ or CD8+ T cells sorted from blood, obtained in a trial of the OX40 agonist ivuxolimab.

The DNA of the CDR3 is TGTGCCAGCAGTTCACCGGGACTAGCGAGCTCCTACAATGAGCAGTTCTTC. It translates to CASSSPGLASSYNEQFF. The V call is TRBV5-6, the J call TRBJ2-1; 10 bases map to TRBD2. Trimming took 5 bases from V and 0 from J; bases not matched to a gene: 8. The CDR3 extends over 17 amino acids. From germline, CDR1 is SGHDT and CDR2 YYEEEE.